These 17 T cell receptor beta chains share one sample of origin, sequenced in a study of blood T cell repertoires in COVID-19. Generated by immunoSEQ multiplex PCR, the TCRdb table keeps only in-frame clones and is missing some. In the table there are about 460,000 clones, around 85% of which are singletons. Sample: PBMCs or T cells enriched from blood (not recorded which). These receptor sequences come from a woman aged 60-75 years who had recovered from COVID-19.

The rearrangement uses TRBV2 and TRBJ1-2; 7 bases match TRBD1. Germline assignment: CDR1 SNHLY and CDR2 FYNNEI. The CDR3 is made up of 14 amino acids. J was trimmed by 8 bases and V by 6 bases; bases with no gene match: 12. CDR3 sequence reads: CASSYGQEDRGYTF. Written as DNA, the CDR3 is TGTGCCAGCAGCTATGGACAGGAGGATCGGGGCTACACCTTC.

This clone was observed a few times. V gene TRBV7-2 combines with J gene TRBJ2-3; unclear D gene. Germline CDR1 SGHTA, CDR2 FQGNSA. V was cut by 3 bases and J by 6 bases, with 16 bases left in between. CDR3 size: 15 residues. This chain's CDR3 is CASSLGPGPPDTQYF. CDR3 bases: TGTGCCAGCAGCTTGGGTCCTGGGCCCCCGGATACGCAGTATTTT.

The rearrangement joins TRBV27 to TRBJ1-1; TRBD1 might be the D (5 bases). The CDR3 consists of 14 residues. CDR1 is MNHEY and CDR2 is SMNVEV in the germline V gene (reference sequence). V gave up 5 bases and J gave up 3 bases, with 13 bases separating them. CDR3 protein: CASSPWGGDTEAFF. CDR3 DNA: TGTGCCAGCAGTCCCTGGGGGGGGGACACTGAAGCTTTCTTT.

This chain uses TRBV28 with TRBJ2-1, with 9 bases lining up with TRBD1. The germline V gene has CDR1 MDHEN and CDR2 SYDVKM. Trimming removed 4 bases from V and 6 bases from J; junction bases left unmatched: 7. The CDR3 covers 15 residues. The CDR3 here is CASSSGTGRPNEQFF. CDR3 DNA: TGTGCCAGCAGTTCCGGGACAGGGCGCCCCAATGAGCAGTTCTTC.

The genes are TRBV5-1 and TRBJ2-5; D is unresolved. The V and J ends lost 0 bases and 5 bases respectively, with 8 bases between them. Germline loops: CDR1 SGHRS, CDR2 YFSETQ. The CDR3 runs to 13 residues. CDR3 loop: CASSLAKLETQYF. The CDR3 coding sequence is TGCGCCAGCAGCTTGGCGAAACTCGAGACCCAGTACTTC.

This clone has a handful of counts. V is TRBV11-3 and J is TRBJ1-1; D gene uncertain. The CDR3 is made up of 13 amino acids. Deletions cut 3 bases from V and 5 bases from J, with 10 bases between. Per the germline V gene, CDR1 is SGHNT and CDR2 is YENEEA. The CDR3 bases are TGTGCCAGCAGCTTTCGGGGAGAGACTGAAGCTTTCTTT. Its translation: CASSFRGETEAFF. Full variable domain (missing parts from reference TRBV11-3 and TRBJ1-1): EAGVVQSPRYKIIEKKQPVAFWCNPISGHNTLYWYLQNLGQGPELLIRYENEEAVDDSQLPKDRFSAERLKGVDSTLKIQPAELGDSAVYLCASSFRGETEAFFGQGTRLTVV.

The genes are TRBV11-2 and TRBJ1-1; 8 nucleotides agree with TRBD1. There are 16 residues in the CDR3. The trim removed 5 bases at V and 5 bases at J, leaving 13 bases unmatched. Germline loops: CDR1 SGHAT, CDR2 FQNNGV. In DNA form, the CDR3 reads TGTGCCAGCAGCGCACAGGGGGGGGGCTTGCGGACTGAAGCTTTCTTT. It yields the protein CASSAQGGGLRTEAFF.

A remark on this clone: Other DNA sequences within the sample encode an identical CDR3. The chain carries TRBV6-5 and TRBJ1-1, with TRBD1 matching over 8 bases. Trimming took 4 bases from V and 1 from J; bases not matched to a gene: 2. Per germline, CDR1 MNHEY and CDR2 SVGAGI. This CDR3 region has 14 residues. The CDR3 nucleotides are TGTGCCAGCAGTTCCGGGACAGGGAACACTGAAGCTTTCTTT. It is translated as CASSSGTGNTEAFF.

This clone was observed a single time. The chain employs TRBV5-1 and TRBJ1-1, with D uncertain. Germline V gene lookup returns CDR1 SGHRS and CDR2 YFSETQ. The CDR3 has 16 residues. Trimming left V 0 bases short and J 0 bases short, with 12 bases between. CDR3 region: CASSLGAVLMNTEAFF. The CDR3 DNA sequence: TGCGCCAGCAGCTTGGGGGCCGTCCTAATGAACACTGAAGCTTTCTTT.

CDR3 sequence: CASSPTGVNEQFF. The CDR3 coding sequence is TGTGCCAGCTCACCGACAGGGGTCAATGAGCAGTTCTTC. The chain recombines TRBV18 with TRBJ2-1; 8 nucleotides agree with TRBD1. Germline V CDR1 and CDR2: KGHSH, LQKENI. CDR3 length: 13 residues. The V segment lost 3 bases and the J segment 6 bases; nucleotides outside the gene matches: 1.

The chain combines TRBV11-2 with TRBJ1-1; D ambiguous. The germline V and J ends were trimmed by 4 bases and 3 bases, with 9 bases remaining between them. Germline CDR1 SGHAT, CDR2 FQNNGV. The length of the CDR3 is 13 residues. CDR3 DNA sequence: TGTGCCAGCAGCTCAACTCGAGACACTGAAGCTTTCTTT. It codes for CASSSTRDTEAFF.

The chain is built from TRBV5-1 and TRBJ2-7, with 9 nucleotides matching TRBD1. This CDR3 has 15 amino acids. The trim removed 0 bases at V and 1 base at J, leaving 2 bases unmatched. Germline CDR1 reads SGHRS; CDR2 reads YFSETQ. Written as DNA, the CDR3 is TGCGCCAGCAGCTTGGGGACAGGGGTATCCTACGAGCAGTACGTC. Its translation is CASSLGTGVSYEQYV.

V usage is TRBV24-1 and J usage is TRBJ1-4, with D tentatively TRBD1 (6 bases). V was shortened by 5 bases and J by 7 bases, with 16 bases between the two germline ends. The CDR3 has 15 amino acids. Germline V gene sequence: CDR1 KGHDR, CDR2 SFDVKD. The CDR3 loop is CATSAGVTGGEKLFF. The CDR3 nucleotides are TGTGCCACCAGTGCAGGAGTGACAGGAGGTGAAAAACTGTTTTTT.

This clone was counted only a few times. The rearrangement links TRBV5-1 to TRBJ1-6; the D is unclear. CDR3 length: 16 amino acids. V was trimmed by 3 bases and J by 9 bases, leaving 19 bases between them. Germline values: CDR1 SGHRS, CDR2 YFSETQ. As DNA, the CDR3 is TGCGCCAGCAGCTCCTCTTATGGGGTGGGGAGTTCACCCCTCCACTTT. Residues: CASSSSYGVGSSPLHF.

The gene calls are TRBV4-1 and TRBJ2-7, with 10 bases that match TRBD1. V was pared by 4 bases and J by 3 bases, with 3 bases of the junction left unmatched. The CDR3 extends over 14 amino acids. Germline CDR1 MGHRA, CDR2 YSYEKL. The CDR3 region is CASSLRTGGYEQYV. CDR3 in DNA: TGCGCCAGCAGCCTTCGGACAGGGGGCTACGAGCAGTACGTC.

The rearrangement joins TRBV23-1 to TRBJ2-7; D unclear. Being an ORF, TRBV23-1 has a function that is uncertain. V shed 4 bases and J shed 9 bases, with 7 bases lying between them. CDR3 length: 10 residues. In DNA form, the CDR3 reads TGCGCCAGCAGTCCTTCCGTGCAGTACGTC. Translating gives CASSPSVQYV.

The chain joins TRBV3-1 (or the pseudogene TRBV3-2) to TRBJ2-7, with TRBD1 as a possible D gene (6 bases). Trimming cost V 3 bases and J 6 bases, with 15 bases left between them. The length of the CDR3 is 14 residues. Germline CDR1 and CDR2: LGHDT and YNNKEL (reference sequence). This CDR3 reads CASSQGDRSPEQYV. The CDR3 region has the DNA TGTGCCAGCAGCCAGGGAGACAGGTCGCCCGAGCAGTACGTC.